The entry below gives a single T cell receptor beta chain sequence along with its context. The antigen remains unidentified. J gave up 5 bases and V 5 bases, and 7 bases lay outside the gene matches. This CDR3 is built from 14 residues. Germline V gene data show CDR1 as SGHAT and CDR2 as FQNNGV. The data originate from a study of Graves' ophthalmopathy and Graves' hyperthyroidism. Amplification targeted the TCR beta CDR3 regions, with RNA transcripts as the source material. HTBI primers primed a first-round RT-PCR, and a second-round multiplex PCR followed. TCRdb passed the multiplex PCR reads through MiXCR, listing each CDR3 protein once. The sample yields some 350,000 distinct CDR3 sequences, approximately 17% seen once. Whole-study findings and limits: In separating ophthalmopathy from stable hyperthyroidism, a 13-signature model achieved roughly 90% sensitivity and around 81% specificity. Blood also carried most expanded thyroid clonotypes exceeding 0.001 frequency.

Establishment of the diagnosis relied upon clinical symptoms, serum thyroxine, TRAb, thyroid ultrasound and orbital computed tomography. PBMCs were density-gradient isolated from approximately 10 ml fresh blood. V usage is TRBV11-2 and J usage is TRBJ1-1; 8 bases map to TRBD1. The TCR originated in an adult woman with stable Graves' hyperthyroidism. Material: peripheral blood. The CDR3 DNA reads as TGTGCCAGCAGCGTACCAGGGGGCGTTACTGAAGCTTTCTTT. Protein product: CASSVPGGVTEAFF.